These T cell receptor beta chains were read from a single sample in a study of T-cell memory formation after mild COVID-19. From the 5' RACE reads, TCRdb called clonotypes with MiXCR, one entry per CDR3 protein. This table has about 560,000 distinct CDR3 sequences, less than 25% appearing once. Sequenced sample: PBMCs or a T cell subset sorted from them (not recorded which). The receptor source for this set is an adult woman who had mild COVID-19 (a few samples of this study predate the infection). Cell type and time point are not known. CDR3s include the opening cysteine and the closing phenylalanine or tryptophan. D genes are given only for firm matches. Only some rows state a clone size, as once, few, many or a class for expanded clones.

j_call	v_call	d_call	clone_size	cdr3_aa	cdr3_nt
TRBJ1-6	TRBV7-8	.	.	CASSYASGLGTANSPLHF	TGTGCCAGCAGCTACGCCTCGGGATTGGGGACGGCCAATTCACCCCTCCACTTT
TRBJ2-2	TRBV10-3	TRBD1	many	CAISPTRQGGENTGELFF	TGTGCCATCAGTCCCACTAGACAGGGGGGAGAAAACACCGGGGAGCTGTTTTTT
TRBJ1-2	TRBV12-3/TRBV12-4	.	.	CASSLQVLGGYTF	TGTGCCAGCAGTCTACAGGTGCTCGGGGGCTACACCTTC
TRBJ2-5	TRBV6-5	.	few	CASRPKRGGAETQYF	TGTGCCAGCAGGCCAAAGAGGGGGGGGGCAGAGACCCAGTACTTC
TRBJ2-7	TRBV27	.	.	CASSRGRVYEQYF	TGTGCCAGCAGCAGGGGACGAGTCTACGAGCAGTACTTC
TRBJ2-3	TRBV7-2	.	few	CASSLGYRADTQYF	TGTGCCAGCAGCTTAGGTTACAGGGCAGATACGCAGTATTTT
TRBJ2-2	TRBV24-1	.	.	CATSAGVGELFF	TGTGCCACCAGTGCTGGGGTCGGGGAGCTGTTTTTT
TRBJ2-7	TRBV18	.	few	CASSPGRGAAHEQYF	TGTGCCAGCTCACCAGGACGGGGTGCGGCACACGAGCAGTACTTC
TRBJ2-7	TRBV12-3/TRBV12-4	TRBD2	few	CASSAAGGYYEQYF	TGTGCCAGCAGTGCAGCGGGAGGCTACTACGAGCAGTACTTC
TRBJ1-1	TRBV12-3/TRBV12-4	.	many	CASSALVMNTEAFF	TGTGCCAGCAGTGCCCTGGTTATGAACACTGAAGCTTTCTTT
TRBJ2-3	TRBV12-3/TRBV12-4	TRBD1	.	CASSGQVSDTQYF	TGTGCCAGCAGCGGACAGGTTTCAGATACGCAGTATTTT
TRBJ2-7	TRBV27	.	few	CASSLGVGGISEQYF	TGTGCCAGCAGTTTGGGCGTCGGCGGGATAAGCGAGCAGTACTTC
TRBJ1-1	TRBV6-4	.	.	CASSVQGNTEAFF	TGTGCCAGCAGTGTACAGGGGAACACTGAAGCTTTCTTT
TRBJ2-3	TRBV3-1	TRBD2	few	CASSQVTSGGANTQYF	TGTGCCAGCAGCCAAGTTACTAGCGGGGGGGCTAATACGCAGTATTTT
TRBJ2-1	TRBV19	TRBD2	few	CASSPRRVAGGPHNEQFF	TGTGCCAGTAGTCCCCGCAGGGTAGCGGGAGGGCCCCACAATGAGCAGTTCTTC
TRBJ2-3	TRBV2	TRBD2	few	CASSDRRESTDTQYF	TGTGCCAGCAGTGATAGGCGGGAGAGCACAGATACGCAGTATTTT
TRBJ2-5	TRBV5-1	.	few	CASSLGSGVNKETQYF	TGCGCCAGCAGCTTGGGTTCGGGAGTGAACAAAGAGACCCAGTACTTC
TRBJ2-3	TRBV10-3	TRBD1	few	CAISAGQGAADTQYF	TGTGCCATCAGTGCGGGACAGGGGGCCGCAGATACGCAGTATTTT
TRBJ1-2	TRBV7-2	.	few	CASSPQGGQARGYGYTF	TGTGCCAGCAGCCCTCAGGGCGGGCAGGCCCGGGGCTATGGCTACACCTTC
TRBJ1-5	TRBV6-5	.	.	CASSYHDKHHNQPQHF	TGTGCCAGCAGTTACCACGACAAGCATCACAATCAGCCCCAGCATTTT
TRBJ2-1	TRBV5-4	TRBD2	.	CASSNIVGLAGDEQFF	TGTGCCAGCAGCAATATTGTGGGACTAGCGGGAGATGAGCAGTTCTTC
TRBJ2-7	TRBV20-1	TRBD2	few	CSVRGGRVSYEQYF	TGCAGTGTCCGCGGGGGAAGGGTATCCTACGAGCAGTACTTC
TRBJ1-1	TRBV10-3	.	.	CAITQQGSGTEAFF	TGTGCCATCACACAACAGGGATCCGGCACTGAAGCTTTCTTT
TRBJ2-5	TRBV5-1	.	.	CASSSPGAGETQYF	TGCGCCAGCAGCTCGCCGGGAGCGGGAGAGACCCAGTACTTC
TRBJ1-2	TRBV6-4	.	few	CASSDGGQDYGYTF	TGTGCCAGCAGTGACGGGGGGCAGGACTATGGCTACACCTTC
TRBJ2-5	TRBV3-1	TRBD2	few	CASSPTAGALNQETQYF	TGTGCCAGCAGCCCAACAGCGGGGGCACTTAACCAAGAGACCCAGTACTTC
TRBJ1-1	TRBV20-1	TRBD1	.	CSAREGTGGERRAFF	TGCAGTGCTAGAGAGGGGACAGGGGGTGAGAGAAGAGCTTTCTTT
TRBJ2-3	TRBV24-1	.	few	CATSDPRQGYQGDTQYF	TGTGCCACCAGTGATCCGCGGCAGGGCTACCAGGGGGATACGCAGTATTTT
TRBJ2-4	TRBV20-1	.	few	CSAHRRPGSPGKNIQYF	TGCAGTGCCCACCGCCGGCCCGGGTCCCCAGGCAAAAACATTCAGTACTTC
TRBJ2-1	TRBV4-1	.	.	CASSQVDIISYNEQFF	TGCGCCAGCAGCCAAGTAGACATCATCTCCTACAATGAGCAGTTCTTC
TRBJ2-7	TRBV2	.	.	CASKELGYEQYF	TGTGCCAGCAAGGAGCTGGGTTACGAGCAGTACTTC
TRBJ1-1	TRBV4-3	.	.	CASSQDVLGGEGFRFAFF	TGCGCCAGCAGCCAAGATGTGTTGGGGGGCGAGGGTTTCCGGTTCGCTTTCTTT
TRBJ2-7	TRBV4-2	TRBD2	.	CASRGGTSYEQYF	TGTGCCAGCAGGGGGGGGACTTCCTACGAGCAGTACTTC
TRBJ2-1	TRBV20-1	TRBD2	.	CSAIKGLAVTFSEQFF	TGCAGTGCGATAAAGGGACTAGCGGTAACCTTCAGTGAGCAGTTCTTC
TRBJ2-1	TRBV20-1	TRBD1	few	CSAGDSYNEQFF	TGCAGTGCTGGGGACAGCTACAATGAGCAGTTCTTC
TRBJ2-7	TRBV29-1	TRBD1	few	CSVGTGVPYEQYF	TGCAGCGTTGGAACAGGGGTCCCCTACGAGCAGTACTTC
TRBJ1-5	TRBV19	TRBD1	few	CASSIGRGNQPQHF	TGTGCCAGTAGTATCGGCAGGGGGAATCAGCCCCAGCATTTT
TRBJ2-1	TRBV7-9	.	.	CASSLSSVPNEQFF	TGTGCCAGCAGCTTATCTAGCGTCCCCAATGAGCAGTTCTTC
TRBJ1-2	TRBV20-1	.	.	CSATNTGFYGYTF	TGCAGTGCGACCAATACAGGGTTCTATGGCTACACCTTC
TRBJ1-2	TRBV25-1	TRBD1	few	CASSGGTGVSGYTF	TGTGCCAGCAGTGGCGGGACAGGGGTCAGTGGCTACACCTTC
TRBJ1-1	TRBV5-1	TRBD1	many	CASSLIQGANTEAFF	TGCGCCAGCAGCTTGATACAGGGGGCGAACACTGAAGCTTTCTTT
TRBJ2-2	TRBV7-6	TRBD1	few	CASSPLGQGNTGELFF	TGTGCCAGCAGCCCACTAGGACAGGGGAACACCGGGGAGCTGTTTTTT
TRBJ2-7	TRBV7-3	TRBD2	.	CASSLTSASGSYEQYF	TGTGCCAGCAGCTTAACGTCGGCTAGCGGGAGCTACGAGCAGTACTTC
TRBJ1-6	TRBV5-1	TRBD1	.	CASSAGQGESPLHF	TGCGCCAGCAGCGCAGGACAGGGGGAATCACCCCTCCACTTT
TRBJ2-3	TRBV7-9	TRBD2	many	CASSLGLVAGADTQYF	TGTGCCAGCAGCTTAGGTCTGGTAGCGGGGGCCGATACGCAGTATTTT
TRBJ2-5	TRBV7-3	.	.	CASSPMGRGETQYF	TGTGCCAGCAGCCCAATGGGACGGGGAGAGACCCAGTACTTC
TRBJ1-2	TRBV20-1	.	.	CSAIARSGVRYGYTF	TGCAGTGCTATAGCAAGGTCTGGAGTACGCTATGGCTACACCTTC
TRBJ1-6	TRBV2	.	.	CASSAENNSPLHF	TGTGCCAGCAGTGCCGAAAATAATTCACCCCTCCACTTT
TRBJ2-7	TRBV12-3/TRBV12-4	TRBD1	.	CASTVGTGPYEQYF	TGTGCCAGCACCGTCGGGACAGGCCCCTACGAGCAGTACTTC
TRBJ1-3	TRBV12-3/TRBV12-4	.	.	CASSQDDAGNTIYF	TGTGCCAGCAGTCAGGATGACGCTGGAAACACCATATATTTT